The clone carrying this TCR beta chain turned up a few times. The data originate from a study of patients and donors after allogeneic stem cell transplantation. Using its own MiXCR run on the RT-PCR reads, TCRdb lists one record per CDR3 protein. The table records 150,000 to 200,000 distinct CDR3 sequences, over 25% of them present only once. The sample consisted of blood, either unsorted or a sorted T cell fraction (not recorded which). The receptor comes from a human donor who was either an allogeneic HSCT recipient or a stem cell or donor lymphocyte infusion donor (not recorded which). It is not recorded whose cells these are; they may come from a transplant donor.

The CDR3 bases are TGCAGTGCTGACAGTTCTAACTATGGCTACACCTTC. It yields the protein CSADSSNYGYTF. This rearrangement joins TRBV20-1 to TRBJ1-2, with a possible D match to TRBD1 (5 bases). V lost 5 bases to trimming and J lost 0 bases, with 7 bases between them. The CDR3 consists of 12 residues. Per germline, CDR1 DFQATT and CDR2 SNEGSKA (reference sequence).